Below, one T cell receptor beta chain is given with its context. The assay was immunoSEQ multiplex PCR, and TCRdb's table has in-frame clones only and misses some. The repertoire includes about 51,000 clones, almost 90% of them detected once, and 3% to 4.5% sits in the top ten. The sample is drawn from a study of OX40 agonist ivuxolimab in advanced cancers. On the study more broadly: With a range of 23 to 79, age averaged approximately 60 years, and around 83% were male.

The V gene end was trimmed by 0 bases and the J gene end by 9 bases; junction bases not matched to a gene: 10. CDR1 is SGHNT and CDR2 is YYREEE in the germline V gene (reference sequence). The CDR3 loop spans 16 amino acids. This sequence was found in an adult with an advanced solid tumor such as melanoma, head and neck, liver or kidney cancer. This chain joins TRBV5-4 and TRBJ2-1, with 9 positions matching TRBD2. Sequencing used CD4+ or CD8+ T cells sorted from blood, obtained in a trial of the OX40 agonist ivuxolimab. The CDR3 nucleotides read TGTGCCAGCAGCTTGGAGAGCGGGGGGATCCACGGTGAGCAGTTCTTC. It encodes CASSLESGGIHGEQFF.